These T cell receptor beta chains were read from a single sample in a study of fetal regulatory T cell absence and autoimmunity. Libraries were prepared by immunoSEQ multiplex PCR; TCRdb keeps only in-frame clonotypes and omits some of them. The data show about 95,000 clones, 72% seen once. Material: pancreas tissue. These receptors all stem from a male donor with IPEX syndrome. The CDR3 runs from the conserved cysteine through the conserved F or W. A D gene is named only where the DNA matches it firmly. Not all rows give a size; the values are once, few, many and, for expanded clones, a class.

TRBV29-1	.	TRBJ2-3	.	14	TGCAGCGTTCTTACATTTCCGGGTACAGATACGCAGTATTTT	CSVLTFPGTDTQYF
TRBV9	.	TRBJ1-2	.	12	TGTGCCAGCGGGAGAGGGGAAAATGGCTACACCTTC	CASGRGENGYTF
TRBV5-4	TRBD2	TRBJ2-5	.	15	TGTGCCAGCAGCTTGGTAGCGGGGACGGGAGAGACCCAGTACTTC	CASSLVAGTGETQYF
TRBV30	TRBD1	TRBJ2-1	.	14	TGTGCCTATGGGGGGACAGGGGCCTACAATGAGCAGTTCTTC	CAYGGTGAYNEQFF
TRBV4-1	.	TRBJ1-1	.	14	TGCGCCAGCAGCCACCCCCCGGGTCCTGGGCGGGCTTTCTTT	CASSHPPGPGRAFF
TRBV5-6	TRBD2	TRBJ2-5	.	14	TGTGCCAGCAGCTTGGGGGGAGGGCAAGAGACCCAGTACTTC	CASSLGGGQETQYF
TRBV7-8	.	TRBJ2-3	.	16	TGTGCCAGCAGCTTAGTGTCAGTACCCGGCACAGATACGCAGTATTTT	CASSLVSVPGTDTQYF
TRBV13	.	TRBJ2-3	.	12	TGTGCCAGCAGCTTAGAGACAGATACGCAGTATTTT	CASSLETDTQYF
TRBV30	.	TRBJ2-1	once	14	TGTGCCTGGAGTGTAGGGTCAGGGCGGAATGAGCAGTTCTTC	CAWSVGSGRNEQFF
TRBV2	TRBD2	TRBJ2-1	.	15	TGTGCCAGCAGGGGACTAGCGGGGGGTTACAATGAGCAGTTCTTC	CASRGLAGGYNEQFF
TRBV13	TRBD1	TRBJ2-7	.	13	TGTGCCAGCCGGGACAGGTTGGCGTACGAGCAGTACTTC	CASRDRLAYEQYF
TRBV4-3	.	TRBJ1-2	.	16	TGCGCCAGCAGCCAAGATTTACGGCGATGGAACTATGGCTACACCTTC	CASSQDLRRWNYGYTF
TRBV10-3	TRBD2	TRBJ2-3	.	18	TGTGCCATCAGGGGGGGACTAGCGGAGGGGACAAGCACAGATACGCAGTATTTT	CAIRGGLAEGTSTDTQYF
TRBV7-9	TRBD1	TRBJ1-5	.	15	TGTGCCAGCAGCTTAGGGACAGGGGGCAATCAGCCCCAGCATTTT	CASSLGTGGNQPQHF
TRBV18	.	TRBJ2-3	once	15	TGTGCCAGCTCACCGCCGGGTGCTAGCACAGATACGCAGTATTTT	CASSPPGASTDTQYF
TRBV6-5	TRBD2	TRBJ2-5	few	14	TGTGCCAGCAGGATTGGGGGGGATGCGGAGACCCAGTACTTC	CASRIGGDAETQYF
TRBV2	TRBD1	TRBJ1-4	.	15	TGTGCCAGCAGTGTCAACAGGGGGGCCAATGAAAAACTGTTTTTT	CASSVNRGANEKLFF
TRBV21-1	.	TRBJ1-5	few	13	TGTGCCAGCACCACAGGGAACAATCAGCCCCAGCATTTT	CASTTGNNQPQHF
TRBV11-3	.	TRBJ1-2	.	14	TGTGCCAGCAGCTCATCGTTAGGTGCGGGTGGCTACACCTTC	CASSSSLGAGGYTF
TRBV30	.	TRBJ1-2	.	14	TGTGCCTGGGGACCTAGGACAGATAACTATGGCTACACCTTC	CAWGPRTDNYGYTF
TRBV4-1	TRBD2	TRBJ2-7	.	18	TGCGCCAGCAGCCAAGGATCCCCTAGCGGGGGGCAATCCTACGAGCAGTACTTC	CASSQGSPSGGQSYEQYF
TRBV6-6	TRBD1	TRBJ1-6	few	15	TGTGCCAGCAGTTACGGCAGGACAGGGAATTCACCCCTCCACTTT	CASSYGRTGNSPLHF
TRBV5-6	.	TRBJ2-3	.	12	TGTGCCAGCAGCTTAGGGGACGATACGCAGTATTTT	CASSLGDDTQYF
TRBV7-6	.	TRBJ1-2	.	12	TGTGCCAGCAGCTTACAGGGGTATGGCTACACCTTC	CASSLQGYGYTF
TRBV2	TRBD2	TRBJ2-5	.	14	TGTGCCAGCAGTGTGGGAGGGGCCGGGGAGACCCAGTACTTC	CASSVGGAGETQYF
TRBV7-9	.	TRBJ1-3	few	11	TGTGCCAGCAGCTTAGGCCGTACCATATATTTT	CASSLGRTIYF
TRBV7-2	TRBD2	TRBJ2-7	.	15	TGTGCCAGCAGCTTAAGGGGCGGGGGGTCCTACGAGCAGTACTTC	CASSLRGGGSYEQYF
TRBV20-1	.	TRBJ1-2	few	11	TGCAGTGCTAGGGAGGGCTATGGCTACACCTTC	CSAREGYGYTF
TRBV6-1	.	TRBJ2-3	.	17	TGTGCCAGCAGTGAAGAACACAGGAGCTCGATTGGAGATACGCAGTATTTT	CASSEEHRSSIGDTQYF
TRBV5-1	.	TRBJ2-5	.	15	TGCGCCAGCAGCTTGGTGGCAGGGGAGCCAGAGACCCAGTACTTC	CASSLVAGEPETQYF
TRBV19	.	TRBJ2-2	.	17	TGTGCCAGTAGTACCCTCAGGGAAAGAATAGACACCGGGGAGCTGTTTTTT	CASSTLRERIDTGELFF
TRBV6-5	.	TRBJ1-2	.	14	TGTGCCAGCAGGGGGGCAGGACTCAACTATGGCTACACCTTC	CASRGAGLNYGYTF
TRBV27	TRBD2	TRBJ2-1	.	15	TGTGCCAGCAGTTTATGGGCTAGCGGGGCAAATGAGCAGTTCTTC	CASSLWASGANEQFF
TRBV15	TRBD1	TRBJ2-7	.	15	TGTGCCACCAGCAGCGTACAGGGGGCTACCTACGAGCAGTACTTC	CATSSVQGATYEQYF
TRBV5-6	.	TRBJ1-5	.	13	TGTGCCAGCAGCGCCCAGGGATTCCAGCCCCAGCATTTT	CASSAQGFQPQHF
TRBV6-5	.	TRBJ1-1	.	12	TGTGCCAGCAGTGCAGGGGAGACTGAAGCTTTCTTT	CASSAGETEAFF
TRBV2	.	TRBJ2-3	.	10	TGTGCCAGCAGTGGACTCACGCAGTATTTT	CASSGLTQYF
TRBV10-3	.	TRBJ1-1	.	14	TGTGCCATCAGTACAGGGTACATGAACACTGAAGCTTTCTTT	CAISTGYMNTEAFF
TRBV5-3	.	TRBJ2-7	.	14	TGTGCCAGAAGCTTGGGGACTCATTACTACGAGCAGTACTTC	CARSLGTHYYEQYF
TRBV7-9	.	TRBJ1-2	few	13	TGTGCCAGCAGCATAGGGGCAGGGAACGGCTACACCTTC	CASSIGAGNGYTF
TRBV10-2	.	TRBJ2-1	.	16	TGCGCCAGCAGACTTATAGGACCCAGCTCCTACAATGAGCAGTTCTTC	CASRLIGPSSYNEQFF
TRBV15	.	TRBJ2-2	.	17	TGTGCCACCAGCAGAGATCACCGGACACAGAACACCGGGGAGCTGTTTTTT	CATSRDHRTQNTGELFF
TRBV9	.	TRBJ1-1	.	16	TGTGCCAGCAGCGTAGGTTTGTGGGGGCGGAACACTGAAGCTTTCTTT	CASSVGLWGRNTEAFF
TRBV9	TRBD2	TRBJ2-3	once	16	TGTGCCAGCAGCCTCGGTCTAGCGGGGCTCAGGGATACGCAGTATTTT	CASSLGLAGLRDTQYF
TRBV10-3	.	TRBJ2-7	few	12	TGTGCCATCAGGACGGAGGACTACGAGCAGTACTTC	CAIRTEDYEQYF
TRBV5-1	.	TRBJ1-4	.	14	TGCGCCAGCAGCTTGTGGGGGGCAGGCGAAAAACTGTTTTTT	CASSLWGAGEKLFF
TRBV15	.	TRBJ1-1	.	14	TGTGCCACCAGCAGAGATGTACGGAACACTGAAGCTTTCTTT	CATSRDVRNTEAFF
TRBV5-1	TRBD2	TRBJ2-7	.	13	TGCGCCAGCAGATCGGCGGGAGCCTACGAGCAGTACTTC	CASRSAGAYEQYF
TRBV30	.	TRBJ2-3	.	15	TGTGCCTGGAGTAGAATCAGAGGGGCTACAGATACGCAGTATTTT	CAWSRIRGATDTQYF
TRBV7-2	TRBD2	TRBJ2-3	.	14	TGTGCCAGCATGCTAGCGGTGAGCACAGATACGCAGTATTTT	CASMLAVSTDTQYF
TRBV5-4	.	TRBJ1-2	.	12	TGTGCCAGCAGCCCCTTTCCGGCCAGGCCCCTCTTC	CASSPFPARPLF
TRBV19	.	TRBJ1-5	.	15	TGTGCCAGTAGTATAGCTGATAGGGGGGGTCAGCCCCAGCATTTT	CASSIADRGGQPQHF
TRBV4-1	.	TRBJ1-2	.	12	TGCGCCAGCAGCCAAGCCAACTATGGCTACACCTTC	CASSQANYGYTF